Each of the 3 T cell receptor beta chains below was sequenced from the same sample in a study of low-dose radiotherapy and immunotherapy resistance in tumors. Time point of the sample: before trial treatment. First-strand cDNA relied on TRAV- and TRBV-specific primers spanning alpha and beta chains. Both a constant-region primer and a V-primer adapter served to amplify TCRs across 15 to 25 PCR cycles. TCRdb itself ran the reads through MiXCR, one entry per CDR3 protein. The table shows 65,000 to 95,000 distinct CDR3 sequences, with approximately 19% occurring only once. Specimen: PBMCs, collected before treatment. The receptors derive from a male donor with prostate cancer.

The sample holds many counts of this clonotype. The chain uses TRBV6-5 and TRBJ1-2, with D perhaps matching TRBD1 (5 bases). The CDR3 totals 13 residues. Germline CDR1 and CDR2: MNHEY and SVGAGI. Trimming took off 5 bases at V and 4 bases at J, with 11 bases between the two ends. DNA for the CDR3: TGTGCCAGCAGTACCGGGGCCGGCTATGGCTACACCTTC. Protein: CASSTGAGYGYTF.

The gene calls are TRBV5-1 and TRBJ2-1; the match to TRBD2 covers 7 bases. Germline V gives CDR1 SGHRS, CDR2 YFSETQ. This CDR3 is 14 amino acids long. The J segment lost 8 bases and the V segment lost 5 bases, leaving 10 bases of the junction unmatched. The CDR3 bases are TGCGCCAGCAGACCCCCGGGAGGTTACCATGAGCAGTTCTTC. This translates into CASRPPGGYHEQFF.

This clonotype has ten or more counts. The chain employs TRBV28 and TRBJ2-1, with 13 bases aligning to TRBD2. Germline V gene lookup returns CDR1 MDHEN and CDR2 SYDVKM. V was pared by 6 bases and J by 10 bases, with 6 bases of the junction left unmatched. The CDR3 length is 14 residues. As DNA, the CDR3 is TGTGCCAGCAGCACCGGGACTAGCGGGATAGAGCAGTTCTTC. It is translated as CASSTGTSGIEQFF.